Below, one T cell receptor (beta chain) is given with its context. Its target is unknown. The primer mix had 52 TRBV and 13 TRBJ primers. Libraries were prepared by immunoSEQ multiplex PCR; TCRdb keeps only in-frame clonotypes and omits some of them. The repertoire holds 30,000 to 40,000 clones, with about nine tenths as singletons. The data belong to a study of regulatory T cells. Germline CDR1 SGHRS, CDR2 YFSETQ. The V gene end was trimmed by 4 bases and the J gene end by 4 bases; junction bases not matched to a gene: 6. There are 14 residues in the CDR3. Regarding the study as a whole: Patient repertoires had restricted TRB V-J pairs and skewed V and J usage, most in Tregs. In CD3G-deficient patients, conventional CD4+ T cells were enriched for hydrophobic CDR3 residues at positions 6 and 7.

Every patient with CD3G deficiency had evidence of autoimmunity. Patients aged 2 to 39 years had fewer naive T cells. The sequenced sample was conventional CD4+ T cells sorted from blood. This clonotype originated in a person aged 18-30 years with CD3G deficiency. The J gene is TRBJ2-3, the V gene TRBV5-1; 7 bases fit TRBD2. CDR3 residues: CASSKGRAPDTQYF. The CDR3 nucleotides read TGCGCCAGCAGCAAAGGGAGGGCCCCAGATACGCAGTATTTT.